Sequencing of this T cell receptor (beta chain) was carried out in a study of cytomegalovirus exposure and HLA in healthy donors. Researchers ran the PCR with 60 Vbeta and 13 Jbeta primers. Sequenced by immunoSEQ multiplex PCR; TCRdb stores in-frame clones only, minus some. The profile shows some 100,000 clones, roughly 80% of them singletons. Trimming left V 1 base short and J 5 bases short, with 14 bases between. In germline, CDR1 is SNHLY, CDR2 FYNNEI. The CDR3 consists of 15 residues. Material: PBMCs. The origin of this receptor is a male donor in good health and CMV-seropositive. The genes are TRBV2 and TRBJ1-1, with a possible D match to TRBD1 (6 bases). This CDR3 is CASSEGPGETTEAFF. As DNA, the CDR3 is TGTGCCAGCAGTGAAGGGCCAGGGGAAACGACTGAAGCTTTCTTT.